The next 22 T cell receptor beta chains were all read from a single sample in a study of OX40 agonist ivuxolimab in advanced cancers. TCRdb's copy holds only in-frame clones and misses some; the assay was immunoSEQ multiplex PCR. The data contain approximately 50,000 clones, over 80% of them singletons. Specimen: CD4+ or CD8+ T cells sorted from blood, collected in a trial of the OX40 agonist ivuxolimab. These receptors were taken from an adult with an advanced solid tumor such as melanoma, head and neck, liver or kidney cancer.

This clone has a handful of counts. The conserved phenylalanine or tryptophan is not found at the CDR3 terminus, so this likely reflects a read error. The limits of the CDR3 on the DNA are not certain, so only TCRdb's listed CDR3 is given. The J gene is TRBJ2-6, the V gene TRBV27. Germline CDR1 is MNHEY and CDR2 is SMNVEV (reference sequence). The CDR3 adds up to 9 amino acids, both ends counted. This CDR3 reads CASSARTGE.

The genes are TRBV4-1 and TRBJ2-3, with D perhaps matching TRBD1 or TRBD2 (5 bases each). CDR1 is MGHRA, CDR2 YSYEKL, per germline. This CDR3 comprises 14 residues. Trimming shortened V by 3 bases and J by 10 bases, and 17 bases separated the two germline ends. CDR3 protein: CASSHSGTEPSQYF. The CDR3 bases are TGCGCCAGCAGCCATTCCGGGACGGAGCCCTCGCAGTATTTT.

The chain couples TRBV28 to TRBJ2-3; 14 bases map to TRBD2. Germline trimming cut 3 bases from V and 6 bases from J; bases unmatched to any gene: 14. There are 19 residues in the CDR3. Germline V gives CDR1 MDHEN, CDR2 SYDVKM. The CDR3 coding sequence is TGTGCCAGCAGTTTGGGACTAGCGGGAGTTCTCTTAAGTAGGGATACGCAGTATTTT. Residues: CASSLGLAGVLLSRDTQYF.

The count of this clone is one. The rearrangement uses TRBV28 and TRBJ1-4; D ambiguous. This CDR3 region has 19 residues. The V gene lost 6 bases and the J gene lost 5 bases, with 28 bases spanning the gap. CDR1 is MDHEN and CDR2 is SYDVKM in the germline V gene. This chain's CDR3 is CASSPNRILKVGENEKLFF. The CDR3 bases are TGTGCCAGCAGCCCTAATCGAATCCTTAAGGTGGGAGAAAATGAAAAACTGTTTTTT.

This clone was observed a few times. The chain employs TRBV27 and TRBJ1-1, with TRBD1 as a possible D gene (5 bases). Deletions cut 6 bases from V and 2 bases from J, with 7 bases between. The CDR3 runs 12 residues. Germline V lookup: CDR1 MNHEY, CDR2 SMNVEV (reference sequence). DNA for the CDR3: TGTGCCAGCAGGGGGCAAAACACTGAAGCTTTCTTT. Residues: CASRGQNTEAFF.

The chain carries TRBV5-1 and TRBJ2-2; D possibly uses TRBD1 or TRBD2 (5 bases each). The germline CDR1 and CDR2 sequences are SGHRS and YFSETQ. The CDR3 runs to 15 residues. The V gene lost 3 bases and the J gene lost 5 bases, with 14 bases spanning the gap. The CDR3 is CASSSAGTGTGELFF. CDR3 nucleotides: TGCGCCAGCAGCTCAGCCGGGACGGGGACCGGGGAGCTGTTTTTT.

The chain couples TRBV14 to TRBJ2-5, with D perhaps TRBD1 (6 bases). The better agreement between TRBJ2-7 and the DNA end casts doubt on the J call. This CDR3 spans 15 amino acids. Looked up from germline, CDR1 is SGHDN and CDR2 is FVKESK. The CDR3 region is CASSHSQGLAYEQYF. The CDR3 DNA is TGTGCCAGCAGCCATAGTCAGGGGTTGGCTTACGAGCAGTACTTC.

The chain has TRBV7-2 and TRBJ2-3; 10 bases are a match to TRBD2. This CDR3 is built from 14 residues. V shed 2 bases and J 8 bases; nucleotides not matched to a gene: 4. Germline V gene lookup returns CDR1 SGHTA and CDR2 FQGNSA. The CDR3 protein is CASSLLVAGGTQYF. The CDR3 DNA sequence: TGTGCCAGCAGCTTATTGGTAGCGGGAGGTACGCAGTATTTT.

For the CDR3, the DNA is TGTGCCAGCAGCTTATTGGCGGGAGGTGGAGATACGCAGTATTTT. Protein: CASSLLAGGGDTQYF. The genes are TRBV7-9 and TRBJ2-3; TRBD2 aligns across 8 bases. Germline V lookup: CDR1 SEHNR, CDR2 FQNEAQ (reference sequence). The CDR3 runs to 15 residues. V lost 2 bases, J lost 5 bases, and 6 bases stayed unmatched.

The chain uses TRBV7-2 and TRBJ2-7, with TRBD2 as a possible D gene (5 bases). This CDR3 is 14 amino acids long. The V end lost 4 bases, the J end lost 2 bases, and 12 bases lay between the germline ends. Germline CDR1 and CDR2: SGHTA and FQGNSA. CDR3 coding DNA: TGTGCCAGCAGCTCCAAGGCGGGCCCCTACGAGCAGTACTTC. The encoded protein is CASSSKAGPYEQYF.

This chain joins TRBV6-5 and TRBJ1-4; TRBD1 matches at 7 bases. CDR3 length: 14 amino acids. Per germline, CDR1 MNHEY and CDR2 SVGAGI. Trimming at V came to 4 bases and at J to 2 bases, leaving 1 base not matched to a gene. CDR3 sequence reads: CASSSTGTNEKLFF. Written as DNA, the CDR3 is TGTGCCAGCAGTTCGACAGGGACTAATGAAAAACTGTTTTTT.

This clone occurred a few times. The chain joins TRBV9 to TRBJ2-6; D is possibly TRBD1 or TRBD2 (5 bases each). The CDR3 totals 18 residues. V lost 0 bases to trimming and J lost 0 bases, with 13 bases between them. The germline gives CDR1 SGDLS, CDR2 YYNGEE. CDR3 sequence (DNA): TGTGCCAGCAGCGTAGATGATTGGGGGTACTCTGGGGCCAACGTCCTGACTTTC. Its protein product is CASSVDDWGYSGANVLTF.

This clone was counted between two and nine times. V usage is TRBV10-3 and J usage is TRBJ2-1, with D unclear. This CDR3 is built from 12 residues. Trimming left V 10 bases short and J 8 bases short, with 15 bases between. The germline V gene encodes CDR1 ENHRY and CDR2 SYGVKD. The CDR3 spells CATFGFGDEQFF. In nucleotides, the CDR3 is TGTGCCACCTTTGGATTTGGGGATGAGCAGTTCTTC.

CDR3 nucleotides: TGTGCCAGCAGCTTAGATCTTAGCGACAATGAGCAGTTCTTC. Protein product: CASSLDLSDNEQFF. The chain couples TRBV11-2 to TRBJ2-1; D is perhaps TRBD2 (5 bases). The CDR3 extends over 14 amino acids. The germline V gene encodes CDR1 SGHAT and CDR2 FQNNGV. V shed 0 bases and J shed 5 bases, with 8 bases lying between them.

The V call is TRBV6-6, the J call TRBJ2-7; 10 nucleotides align to TRBD1. V lost 6 bases and J lost 5; bases outside the gene matches: 1. Germline-derived CDR1 and CDR2 are MNHNY and SVGAGI (reference sequence). This CDR3 contains 12 residues. The CDR3 region has the DNA TGTGCCAGCAGCGGGACAGGGGACGAGCAGTACGTC. It translates to CASSGTGDEQYV.

The rearrangement uses TRBV2 and TRBJ1-3; TRBD1 is a possible D gene (5 bases). V lost 4 bases to trimming and J lost 4 bases, with 11 bases between them. The germline V gene has CDR1 SNHLY and CDR2 FYNNEI. CDR3 size: 14 residues. The CDR3 DNA is TGTGCCAGCAGTGTTTCAGGGTACGGAAACACCATATATTTT. Its protein product is CASSVSGYGNTIYF.

The chain employs TRBV28 and TRBJ2-7; possible D gene TRBD1, 5 bases. V was pared by 3 bases and J by 1 base, with 10 bases between. There are 14 residues in the CDR3. Germline assignment: CDR1 MDHEN and CDR2 SYDVKM. CDR3 sequence reads: CASSLLQDSYEQYF. The CDR3 DNA reads TGTGCCAGCAGTTTGTTACAGGATTCCTACGAGCAGTACTTC.

The rearrangement joins TRBV4-3 to TRBJ2-1; 11 bases map to TRBD2. V gave up 1 base and J gave up 9 bases; unmatched junction bases: 11. The CDR3 sequence is 17 residues long. Germline V gives CDR1 LGHNA, CDR2 YSLEER. The CDR3 here is CASSQGPGLAVLFEQFF. CDR3 coding DNA: TGCGCCAGCAGCCAAGGCCCGGGACTAGCGGTACTTTTTGAGCAGTTCTTC.

The chain recombines TRBV7-9 with TRBJ2-7, with D perhaps matching TRBD2 (6 bases). The V end lost 4 bases, the J end lost 4 bases, and 14 bases lay between the germline ends. Germline V lookup: CDR1 SEHNR, CDR2 FQNEAQ (reference sequence). The CDR3 extends over 14 amino acids. Here the CDR3 DNA reads TGTGCCAGCAGCTCAGACCGGGACTTATACGAGCAGTACTTC. It codes for CASSSDRDLYEQYF.

As DNA, the CDR3 is TGTGCCAGCAGCGCCAGACATAACACTGAAGCTTTCTTT. Amino acids: CASSARHNTEAFF. The gene calls are TRBV9 and TRBJ1-1; D not certain. This CDR3 comprises 13 residues. V was cut by 3 bases and J by 2 bases, with 8 bases left in between. Looked up from germline, CDR1 is SGDLS and CDR2 is YYNGEE.

The gene calls are TRBV6-5 and TRBJ2-3, with D hard to call. CDR3 length equals 14 residues. Trimming pared 6 bases from V and 0 bases from J, leaving 10 bases between. Germline V lookup: CDR1 MNHEY, CDR2 SVGAGI. In nucleotides, the CDR3 is TGTGCCAGCAGACCCCACGACAGCACAGATACGCAGTATTTT. Amino acid sequence: CASRPHDSTDTQYF.

The genes are TRBV27 and TRBJ1-2; no clear D gene. The V gene lost 6 bases and the J gene lost 4 bases, with 21 bases spanning the gap. Germline CDR1 reads MNHEY; CDR2 reads SMNVEV (reference sequence). The CDR3 runs 16 residues. CDR3 residues: CASSLFSGRSFYGYTF. As DNA, the CDR3 is TGTGCCAGCAGCCTTTTTAGTGGACGGAGTTTCTATGGCTACACCTTC.